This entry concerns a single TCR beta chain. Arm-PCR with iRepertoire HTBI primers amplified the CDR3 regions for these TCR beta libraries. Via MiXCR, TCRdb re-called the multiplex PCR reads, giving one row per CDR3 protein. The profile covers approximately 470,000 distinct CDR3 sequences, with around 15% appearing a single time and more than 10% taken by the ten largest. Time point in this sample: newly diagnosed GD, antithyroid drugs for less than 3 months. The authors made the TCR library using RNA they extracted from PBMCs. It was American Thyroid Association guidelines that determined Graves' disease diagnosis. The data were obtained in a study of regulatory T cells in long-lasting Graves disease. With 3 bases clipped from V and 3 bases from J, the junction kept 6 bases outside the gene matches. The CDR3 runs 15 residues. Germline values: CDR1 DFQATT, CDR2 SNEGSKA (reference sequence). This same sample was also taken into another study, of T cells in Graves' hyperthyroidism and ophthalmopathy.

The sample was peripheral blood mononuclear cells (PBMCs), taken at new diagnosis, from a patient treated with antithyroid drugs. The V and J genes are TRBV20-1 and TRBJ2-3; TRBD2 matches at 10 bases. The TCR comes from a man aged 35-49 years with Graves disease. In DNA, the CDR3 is TGCAGTGCTAGTCCTAGCGGGAGTCGGACAGATACGCAGTATTTT. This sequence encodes CSASPSGSRTDTQYF.